This entry lists 28 T cell receptor beta chains sequenced from one sample in a study of CD4 T cells in relation to SARS-CoV-2 and coronaviruses. The unexposed donors gave CD4+ T cells in about 2010-2019, prior to COVID-19. CD4+ T cells were isolated from the cells after around 11 days of culture. These receptors have no known antigen. The method was immunoSEQ multiplex PCR; TCRdb's version includes in-frame clones alone and lacks a portion of them. Altogether 18,000 or so clones are present, around 80% being singletons, with the ten largest covering 15% to 20%. Source material: CD4+ T cells from PBMCs, cultured in vitro. The receptors shown here come from a human donor in good health.

The CDR3 is CATSAVSGTGGQETQYF. CDR3 nucleotides: TGTGCCACCAGTGCCGTGTCCGGGACAGGGGGCCAAGAGACCCAGTACTTC. The chain couples TRBV24-1 to TRBJ2-5, with 11 bases fitting TRBD1. CDR3 size: 17 residues. Germline-derived CDR1 and CDR2 are KGHDR and SFDVKD. With V trimmed by 5 bases and J by 1 base, 8 bases remained unmatched.

The chain recombines TRBV3-1 (or the pseudogene TRBV3-2) with TRBJ2-3; 10 nucleotides match TRBD2. Germline-derived CDR1 and CDR2 are LGHDT and YNNKEL (reference sequence). The CDR3 has 17 residues. V was pared by 3 bases and J by 0 bases, with 6 bases of the junction left unmatched. CDR3 DNA sequence: TGTGCCAGCAGCCAGGCGACTAGCGGGTCTAGCACAGATACGCAGTATTTT. Translated: CASSQATSGSSTDTQYF.

In this sample, this clone turned up once. The chain joins TRBV30 to TRBJ1-1, with D unresolved. Germline CDR1 and CDR2: GTSNPN and SVGIG (reference sequence). CDR3 length: 11 residues. The CDR3: CAWFVNTEAFF. As DNA, the CDR3 is TGTGCGTGGTTCGTAAACACTGAAGCTTTCTTT.

This clone was detected only once. The chain joins TRBV19 to TRBJ1-1; no firm D call. The CDR3 has 15 amino acids. Germline V lookup: CDR1 LNHDA, CDR2 SQIVND (reference sequence). V shed 5 bases and J shed 3 bases, with 16 bases lying between them. CDR3 in DNA: TGTGCCAGTAGTCCCTACCCTGATTGGGACACTGAAGCTTTCTTT. Translated, it gives CASSPYPDWDTEAFF.

This chain joins TRBV30 and TRBJ1-6; D gene uncertain. The CDR3 has 12 residues. CDR1 is GTSNPN, CDR2 SVGIG, per germline (reference sequence). The V gene lost 5 bases and the J gene lost 9 bases, with 11 bases spanning the gap. This chain's CDR3 is CAWGAIGSPLHF. In nucleotides, the CDR3 is TGTGCCTGGGGCGCGATCGGTTCACCCCTCCACTTT.

The chain combines TRBV5-1 with TRBJ2-7; possible D gene TRBD2, 7 bases. Germline values: CDR1 SGHRS, CDR2 YFSETQ. With 6 bases removed from V and 3 bases from J, the gap between germline ends came to 16 bases. The CDR3 totals 14 residues. CDR3 residues: CASTLGGGSYEQYF. The CDR3 coding sequence is TGCGCCAGCACTCTAGGGGGAGGGAGCTACGAGCAGTACTTC.

V and J are TRBV2 and TRBJ2-5; TRBD2 aligns across 12 bases. The V gene end was trimmed by 8 bases and the J gene end by 1 base; junction bases not matched to a gene: 23. Germline-derived CDR1 and CDR2 are SNHLY and FYNNEI. This CDR3 has 21 residues. DNA of the CDR3: TGTGCCAGCCAAGCCGACAAGTCTGGTCTCTGGACTAGCGGGACCCAAGAGACCCAGTACTTC. Translated, it gives CASQADKSGLWTSGTQETQYF.

This clone has just a few counts. The gene calls are TRBV7-3 and TRBJ2-1; unclear D gene. CDR1 SGHTA and CDR2 FQGTGA come from the germline V gene. The CDR3 extends over 13 amino acids. V gave up 0 bases and J gave up 5 bases, with 5 bases separating them. The CDR3 sequence: CASSLTRDNEQFF. The CDR3 DNA is TGTGCCAGCAGCTTAACGAGAGACAATGAGCAGTTCTTC.

This chain connects TRBV5-4 to TRBJ2-3; 7 bases line up with TRBD1. The CDR3 contains 17 residues. Trimming cost V 5 bases and J 0 bases; bases outside gene matches: 12. Germline V gene lookup returns CDR1 SGHNT and CDR2 YYREEE (reference sequence). CDR3 protein: CASSPTLDRASTDTQYF. CDR3 DNA sequence: TGTGCCAGCAGTCCCACATTAGACAGGGCGAGCACAGATACGCAGTATTTT.

This clone has only a few counts. This rearrangement joins TRBV3-1 (or the pseudogene TRBV3-2) to TRBJ2-3; D gene unclear. This CDR3 is built from 14 residues. Germline values: CDR1 LGHDT, CDR2 YNNKEL (reference sequence). Trimming pared 7 bases from V and 0 bases from J, leaving 11 bases between. CDR3 amino acids: CASTWAASTDTQYF. In DNA, the CDR3 is TGTGCCAGCACTTGGGCGGCAAGCACAGATACGCAGTATTTT.

The chain joins TRBV12-3 or TRBV12-4 to TRBJ2-4; possibly TRBD2 for D (6 bases). Trimming left V 3 bases short and J 7 bases short, with 10 bases between. CDR3 length: 13 amino acids. CDR3 residues: CASSFAGRNIQYF. CDR3 sequence (DNA): TGTGCCAGCAGTTTTGCTGGGAGGAACATTCAGTACTTC.

V usage is TRBV2 and J usage is TRBJ2-1, with D possibly matching TRBD2 (6 bases). Germline V gives CDR1 SNHLY, CDR2 FYNNEI. The V gene lost 8 bases and the J gene lost 8 bases, with 16 bases spanning the gap. The CDR3 loop spans 13 amino acids. The CDR3 loop reads CASRGEGGYEQFF. The CDR3 region has the DNA TGTGCCAGCCGGGGAGAAGGAGGGTATGAGCAGTTCTTC. Using reference TRBV2 and TRBJ2-1 for the parts outside the CDR3, the full variable domain is EPEVTQTPSHQVTQMGQEVILRCVPISNHLYFYWYRQILGQKVEFLVSFYNNEISEKSEIFDDQFSVERPDGSNFTLKIRSTKLEDSAMYFCASRGEGGYEQFFGPGTRLTVL.

The chain is built from TRBV2 and TRBJ2-7; 7 positions match TRBD1. Per the germline V gene, CDR1 is SNHLY and CDR2 is FYNNEI. Trimming at V came to 4 bases and at J to 3 bases, leaving 3 bases not matched to a gene. The CDR3 contains 13 residues. This CDR3 reads CASSGTGFYEQYF. DNA for the CDR3: TGTGCCAGCAGTGGGACAGGTTTCTACGAGCAGTACTTC. Full variable domain (remainder filled in from reference TRBV2 and TRBJ2-7): EPEVTQTPSHQVTQMGQEVILRCVPISNHLYFYWYRQILGQKVEFLVSFYNNEISEKSEIFDDQFSVERPDGSNFTLKIRSTKLEDSAMYFCASSGTGFYEQYFGPGTRLTVT.

The V gene is TRBV2, the J gene TRBJ2-1; TRBD2 aligns across 8 bases. V lost 4 bases and J lost 9; bases outside the gene matches: 5. The CDR3 consists of 13 residues. Per the germline V gene, CDR1 is SNHLY and CDR2 is FYNNEI. The CDR3 loop is CASSVQAGAEQFF. The CDR3 coding sequence is TGTGCCAGCAGTGTTCAAGCGGGAGCTGAGCAGTTCTTC.

The rearrangement links TRBV19 to TRBJ1-5; 9 bases agree with TRBD1. CDR3 size: 16 residues. V trimming: 7 bases; J trimming: 0 bases; junction bases outside the gene matches: 7. Germline V lookup: CDR1 LNHDA, CDR2 SQIVND (reference sequence). Here the CDR3 reads CASTGTGSHSNQPQHF. CDR3 coding DNA: TGTGCCAGTACTGGGACAGGGTCCCATAGCAATCAGCCCCAGCATTTT.

The V call is TRBV20-1, the J call TRBJ1-1; D is unresolved. Between the trimmed V and J ends, which lost 5 bases and 5 bases, there was a span of 9 bases. CDR3 length equals 11 residues. Germline values: CDR1 DFQATT, CDR2 SNEGSKA (reference sequence). CDR3 bases: TGCAGTGCTCGGTTAAGGACTGAAGCTTTCTTT. This sequence encodes CSARLRTEAFF.

The CDR3 loop reads CASSFRLAGSYNEQFF. CDR3 nucleotide sequence: TGCGCCAGCAGCTTCCGACTAGCGGGCTCCTACAATGAGCAGTTCTTC. This sequence joins TRBV5-1 and TRBJ2-1; TRBD2 matches at 10 bases. Trimming cost V 2 bases and J 0 bases; bases outside gene matches: 2. CDR3 length equals 16 residues. The V gene's germline CDR1 is SGHRS and CDR2 YFSETQ.

This sequence joins TRBV30 and TRBJ1-1; D perhaps matches TRBD1 (6 bases). The CDR3 is made up of 13 amino acids. V lost 0 bases and J 6 bases, leaving 11 bases between the germline ends. CDR1 is GTSNPN and CDR2 is SVGIG in the germline V gene (reference sequence). The CDR3 loop is CAWSVQGMSEAFF. In DNA form, the CDR3 reads TGTGCCTGGAGTGTACAGGGTATGTCTGAAGCTTTCTTT.

The CDR3: CASYPGVLGQPQHF. The CDR3 bases are TGTGCCAGCTACCCGGGGGTTTTGGGTCAGCCCCAGCATTTT. The chain employs TRBV2 and TRBJ1-5, with D possibly TRBD1 on 5 matching bases. Germline V gene sequence: CDR1 SNHLY, CDR2 FYNNEI. V was trimmed by 8 bases and J by 6 bases, leaving 17 bases between them. The CDR3 extends over 14 amino acids.

This clone was picked up one time. The V call is TRBV2, the J call TRBJ2-3; perhaps TRBD2 as D (5 bases). The CDR3 is 15 amino acids. V gave up 4 bases and J gave up 0 bases, with 11 bases separating them. Germline CDR1 SNHLY, CDR2 FYNNEI. This CDR3 reads CASSVRRTSTDTQYF. CDR3 in DNA: TGTGCCAGCAGTGTAAGGCGGACTAGCACAGATACGCAGTATTTT.

This chain joins TRBV5-1 and TRBJ2-3; no clear D gene. CDR1 and CDR2 (germline): SGHRS, YFSETQ. Trimming pared 2 bases from V and 4 bases from J, leaving 8 bases between. The CDR3 runs to 13 residues. CDR3 residues: CASSLPLADTQYF. CDR3 coding DNA: TGCGCCAGCAGCTTACCCTTAGCAGATACGCAGTATTTT.

The gene calls are TRBV13 and TRBJ2-5, with D perhaps matching TRBD2 (6 bases). Trimming cost V 5 bases and J 5 bases, with 18 bases left between them. Germline V lookup: CDR1 PRHDT, CDR2 FYEKMQ (reference sequence). This CDR3 is built from 15 residues. The DNA of the CDR3 is TGTGCCAGCAGCATACGGAGCGGGCAGAGGGAGACCCAGTACTTC. Translated, it gives CASSIRSGQRETQYF.

The chain is built from TRBV19 and TRBJ1-1, with a weak D call TRBD1 (5 bases). The germline V gene has CDR1 LNHDA and CDR2 SQIVND (reference sequence). The length of the CDR3 is 17 residues. Trimming shortened V by 4 bases and J by 4 bases, and 22 bases separated the two germline ends. The DNA for the CDR3 is TGTGCCAGTAGTAATTCCGGGGGGGTGGAGGGAAGCACTGAAGCTTTCTTT. Amino acid sequence: CASSNSGGVEGSTEAFF.

This chain links TRBV19 with TRBJ1-1, with TRBD1 as a possible D gene (6 bases). Germline lookup yields CDR1 LNHDA and CDR2 SQIVND (reference sequence). The germline V and J ends were trimmed by 5 bases and 5 bases, with 18 bases remaining between them. This CDR3 has 15 residues. DNA of the CDR3: TGTGCCAGTAGTGGCAGTATGGACAGTAGGACTGAAGCTTTCTTT. It yields the protein CASSGSMDSRTEAFF. The full variable domain, its missing parts supplied by reference TRBV19 and TRBJ1-1, is DGGITQSPKYLFRKEGQNVTLSCEQNLNHDAMYWYRQDPGQGLRLIYYSQIVNDFQKGDIAEGYSVSREKKESFPLTVTSAQKNPTAFYLCASSGSMDSRTEAFFGQGTRLTVV.

Comments on this clone: A read error may produce the germline difference seen at one junction end. The rearrangement links TRBV18 to TRBJ2-7; either TRBD1 or TRBD2 may supply D (6 bases each). This CDR3 has 15 residues. In germline, CDR1 is KGHSH, CDR2 LQKENI. For the CDR3, the DNA is TGTGCCAGCTCACCACCGGGCGGGACAACCTACGAGCAATACTTC. Translation gives CASSPPGGTTYEQYF. Looking up the rest from reference TRBV18 and TRBJ2-7 gives the full variable domain: NAGVMQNPRHLVRRRGQEARLRCSPMKGHSHVYWYRQLPEEGLKFMVYLQKENIIDESGMPKERFSAEFPKEGPSILRIQQVVRGDSAAYFCASSPPGGTTYEQYFGPGTRLTVT.

This rearrangement joins TRBV5-1 to TRBJ1-4, with 11 bases that match TRBD1. CDR3 length equals 16 residues. Germline trimming cut 0 bases from V and 7 bases from J; bases unmatched to any gene: 5. Germline V gives CDR1 SGHRS, CDR2 YFSETQ. The CDR3 DNA is TGCGCCAGCAGCTTGGTGGGACAGGGGGAGACTGAAAAACTGTTTTTT. Translating gives CASSLVGQGETEKLFF.

The V gene is TRBV6-5, the J gene TRBJ2-3; 7 nucleotides match TRBD1. Germline CDR1 is MNHEY and CDR2 is SVGAGI. Trimming at V came to 6 bases and at J to 0 bases, leaving 6 bases not matched to a gene. The CDR3 loop spans 15 amino acids. The CDR3: CASRRQGRSTDTQYF. DNA for the CDR3: TGTGCCAGCAGAAGACAGGGCCGAAGCACAGATACGCAGTATTTT.

The CDR3, as DNA: TGTGCCAGCAGTGAGGGCAGCCGACGGGGTAATGAAAAACTGTTTTTT. Protein product: CASSEGSRRGNEKLFF. The chain combines TRBV2 with TRBJ1-4, with D unclear. The V and J ends lost 3 bases and 4 bases respectively, with 15 bases between them. The CDR3 spans 16 residues. In germline, CDR1 is SNHLY, CDR2 FYNNEI.